This TCR beta chain appears in the sequencing data of a study of blood T cell repertoires in COVID-19. Clones were sequenced by immunoSEQ multiplex PCR, and TCRdb holds only the in-frame ones, with some missing. Of about 130,000 clones listed, 78% are singletons. Germline assignment: CDR1 LNHDA and CDR2 SQIVND (reference sequence). Trimming took 6 bases from V and 7 from J; bases not matched to a gene: 15. The CDR3 has 16 amino acids. This clonotype was obtained from a man aged 60 to 75 who had recovered from COVID-19. The material sequenced was peripheral blood. This chain uses TRBV19 with TRBJ2-1; 7 positions agree with TRBD2. As DNA, the CDR3 is TGTGCCAGTAGACGAAACCCCGCGGGAGAGAAGAATGAGCAGTTCTTC. It encodes CASRRNPAGEKNEQFF.